These T cell receptor beta chains were read from a single sample in a study of human T cells and chemical hapten exposure. Each CDR3 protein is one row after TCRdb ran MiXCR on the RACE reads. The sample yields 150,000 to 200,000 distinct CDR3 sequences, nearly 30% seen once. The specimen was whole blood, collected in connection with sensitization to the hapten diphenylcyclopropenone (DPC). These receptors came from a woman aged 25 to 39 with alopecia areata. Some clones in this sample may be carry-over from other donors' samples. Both conserved end residues are part of each CDR3. D genes are given only for firm matches. Size is stated for part of the rows, as once, few or many counts, or as a class when the clone is expanded.

>NA|TRBV20-1|NA|TRBJ1-5
CSARNILGQPQHF
TGCAGTGCTAGAAACATCCTTGGGCAGCCCCAGCATTTT
>NA|TRBV29-1|few|TRBJ1-1
CSVEKRQNTEAFF
TGCAGCGTTGAAAAGAGACAGAACACTGAAGCTTTCTTT
>NA|TRBV5-6|NA|TRBJ1-4
CASSLRGTGQLEKLFF
TGTGCCAGCAGCTTACGGGGAACAGGACAGCTTGAAAAACTGTTTTTT
>TRBD1|TRBV5-1|NA|TRBJ1-1
CASSLDPGQGISFF
TGCGCCAGCAGCTTGGACCCGGGACAGGGGATTTCTTTCTTT
>NA|TRBV6-1|NA|TRBJ1-6
CASSEVPGSYNSPLHF
TGTGCCAGCAGTGAAGTGCCGGGCTCCTATAATTCACCCCTCCACTTT
>NA|TRBV5-5|few|TRBJ1-1
CASSHGPRNTEAFF
TGTGCCAGCAGCCACGGACCCCGGAACACTGAAGCTTTCTTT
>NA|TRBV12-3/TRBV12-4|few|TRBJ2-7
CASSLTVPTNEQYF
TGTGCCAGCAGTTTGACAGTCCCCACCAACGAGCAGTACTTC
>NA|TRBV28|few|TRBJ1-2
CASTKTPEGSYGYTF
TGTGCCAGCACCAAAACTCCAGAGGGATCCTATGGCTACACCTTC
>NA|TRBV15|many|TRBJ2-6
CATKRSGANVLTF
TGTGCCACCAAACGCTCTGGGGCCAACGTCCTGACTTTC
>TRBD2|TRBV20-1|few|TRBJ2-5
CSALGLAGADETQYF
TGCAGTGCCCTGGGACTAGCGGGAGCGGATGAGACCCAGTACTTC
>NA|TRBV28|NA|TRBJ1-5
CAGGRRPNQPQHF
TGTGCCGGGGGGAGACGGCCCAATCAGCCCCAGCATTTT
>TRBD2|TRBV28|few|TRBJ2-3
CASSLGREGTDTQYF
TGTGCCAGCAGTTTAGGTCGGGAGGGAACAGATACGCAGTATTTT
>TRBD1|TRBV11-2|NA|TRBJ2-6
CASGTGVSGANVLTF
TGTGCCAGCGGGACAGGGGTTTCTGGGGCCAACGTCCTGACTTTC
>TRBD2|TRBV29-1|few|TRBJ2-3
CSVELGLANTDTQYF
TGCAGCGTTGAATTGGGACTAGCGAACACAGATACGCAGTATTTT